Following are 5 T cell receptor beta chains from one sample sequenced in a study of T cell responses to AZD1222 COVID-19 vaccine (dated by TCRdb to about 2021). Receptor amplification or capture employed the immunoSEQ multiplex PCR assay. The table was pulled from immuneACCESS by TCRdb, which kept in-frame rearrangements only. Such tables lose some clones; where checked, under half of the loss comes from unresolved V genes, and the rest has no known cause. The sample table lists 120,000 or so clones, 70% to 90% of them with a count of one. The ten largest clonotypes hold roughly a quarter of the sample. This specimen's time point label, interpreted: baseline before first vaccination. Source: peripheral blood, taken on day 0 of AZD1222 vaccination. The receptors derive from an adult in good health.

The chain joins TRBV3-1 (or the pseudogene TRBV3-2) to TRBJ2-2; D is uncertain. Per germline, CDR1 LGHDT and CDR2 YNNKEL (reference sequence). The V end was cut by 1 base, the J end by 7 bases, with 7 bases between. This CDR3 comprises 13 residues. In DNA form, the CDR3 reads TGTGCCAGCAGCCAAGTGTCTGGCGGGGAGCTGTTTTTT. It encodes CASSQVSGGELFF.

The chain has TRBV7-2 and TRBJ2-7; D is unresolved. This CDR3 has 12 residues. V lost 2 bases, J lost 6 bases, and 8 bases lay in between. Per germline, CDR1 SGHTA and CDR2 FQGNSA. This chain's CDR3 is CASSLSGSEQYF. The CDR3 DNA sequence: TGTGCCAGCAGCTTATCTGGCTCCGAGCAGTACTTC.

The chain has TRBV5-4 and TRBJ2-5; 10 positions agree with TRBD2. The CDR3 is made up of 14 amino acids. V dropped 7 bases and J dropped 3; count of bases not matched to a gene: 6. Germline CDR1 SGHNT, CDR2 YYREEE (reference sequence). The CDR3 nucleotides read TGTGCCAGCGGTTCAGCGGGGGGGGAAGAGACCCAGTACTTC. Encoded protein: CASGSAGGEETQYF.

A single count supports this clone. This CDR3 reads CASSPGLAGETQYF. The CDR3, as DNA: TGTGCCAGCTCACCAGGGCTAGCGGGAGAGACCCAGTACTTC. This sequence joins TRBV18 and TRBJ2-5; TRBD2 agrees at 8 bases. This CDR3 is 14 amino acids long. Losses at the gene ends were 2 bases for V and 4 bases for J; bases not matched to a gene: 3. Germline CDR1 and CDR2: KGHSH and LQKENI.

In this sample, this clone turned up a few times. In DNA, the CDR3 is TGTGCCAGCAGCCAAGTGCCGGGACAGGGTTCCAACGAGCAGTACTTC. It encodes CASSQVPGQGSNEQYF. The rearrangement links TRBV4-2 to TRBJ2-7, with 9 bases that match TRBD1. Germline V gives CDR1 LGHNA, CDR2 YNFKEQ. The ends lost 1 base at V and 5 bases at J; junction bases unmatched: 9. This CDR3 spans 16 amino acids.